The following is a TCR beta chain sequence with its context. The ends were cut back, 4 bases at V and 12 bases at J, with 10 bases in the middle. This CDR3 is built from 12 residues. CDR1 is MDHEN, CDR2 SYDVKM, per germline. This sample was included in a study of blood T cell repertoires in COVID-19. As for the study in general: Sample material is recorded as cDNA or gDNA derived from T cells, B-cell-depleted T cells, or PBMCs.

Repertoires were generated with immunoSEQ multiplex PCR, while TCRdb's copy carries only in-frame clones and drops some. The table has more than 150,000 clones, over 70% seen once. Sequences were obtained from peripheral blood. This TCR came from a man in his 60s with acute or convalescent COVID-19. The chain combines TRBV28 with TRBJ1-6, with D hard to call. In nucleotides, the CDR3 is TGTGCCAGCAGTTCCCGACACCTACCCCTCCACTTT. The encoded protein is CASSSRHLPLHF.